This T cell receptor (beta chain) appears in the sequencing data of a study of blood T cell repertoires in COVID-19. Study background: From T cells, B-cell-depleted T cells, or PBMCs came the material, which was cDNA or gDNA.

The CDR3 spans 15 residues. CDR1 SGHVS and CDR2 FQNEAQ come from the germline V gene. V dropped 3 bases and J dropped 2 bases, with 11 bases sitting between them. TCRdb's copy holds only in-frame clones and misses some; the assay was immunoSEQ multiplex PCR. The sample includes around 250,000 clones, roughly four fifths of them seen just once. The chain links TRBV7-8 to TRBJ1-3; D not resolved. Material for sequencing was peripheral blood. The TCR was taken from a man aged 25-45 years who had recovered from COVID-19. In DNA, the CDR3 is TGTGCCAGCAGCTTGACGGACTCCCCTGGAAACACCATATATTTT. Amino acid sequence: CASSLTDSPGNTIYF.